This TCR beta chain was found in a study of CD8 T cells in Susac syndrome. Random hexamers served to reverse transcribe roughly 0.45 to 1 ug RNA. It was immunoSEQ multiplex PCR that amplified TCR beta CDR3 across 54 Vbeta and 13 Jbeta. TCRdb reprocessed the immunoSEQ multiplex PCR reads via MiXCR and lists one record per CDR3 protein. In the table there are 150,000 to 200,000 distinct CDR3 sequences, 90% to 95% of which are singletons. CD8+ and CD4+ T cells from blood underwent TCR beta sequencing. Trimming at V came to 6 bases and at J to 0 bases, leaving 8 bases not matched to a gene. The CDR3 extends over 16 amino acids. Germline lookup yields CDR1 SQVTM and CDR2 ANQGSEA.

The sequence came from a human donor with multiple sclerosis. This chain joins TRBV29-1 and TRBJ2-5, with 12 bases fitting TRBD2. Sequencing was carried out using CD4+ T cells from PBMCs. In DNA form, the CDR3 reads TGCAGCGTCCGCCGCGGGACTAGCGGGTACCAAGAGACCCAGTACTTC. Its translation is CSVRRGTSGYQETQYF.